This T cell receptor beta chain was identified in a study of tumor and adjacent non-tumor tissue in lung cancer. As concerns this clonotype: No antigen is known for it. One junction end does not reproduce the germline sequence, and a read error may be involved.

The library came from three nested PCR rounds adapted from ARM-PCR protocols. TCRdb analysed the multiplex PCR reads with MiXCR anew, one entry per CDR3 protein. The sample records tens of thousands of distinct CDR3 sequences, approximately 80% being singletons. The study's findings and limits: Normal lung showed higher cumulative top 100 clone frequency than tumor. TCR diversity was significantly greater in tumor than normal lung tissue. Patients with more diverse tumor TCRs had worse survival.

Germline V gene data show CDR1 as SQVTM and CDR2 as ANQGSEA. CDR3 size: 13 residues. The template was RNA from unsorted bulk tissue. This non-tumor lung sample came from over 3 cm beyond the tumor edge. The chain employs TRBV29-1 and TRBJ2-7; 7 nucleotides line up with TRBD1. This clonotype was obtained from a man aged 60 to 75 with non-small cell lung cancer. Sequenced: distant non-tumor lung tissue. This chain's CDR3 is CSGIDRARDEQYF. CDR3 nucleotides: TGCAGCGGAATAGACAGGGCTCGGGACGAGCAATACTTC.